The next 27 T cell receptor beta chains were all read from a single sample in a study of blood T cell repertoires in COVID-19. This table comes from immunoSEQ multiplex PCR, and its TCRdb copy is limited to in-frame clones, with some not included. This sample has approximately 300,000 clones; about nine tenths occur once, and the top ten carry about 4%. The specimen was PBMCs or T cells enriched from blood (not recorded which). These TCRs come from a young man who had recovered from COVID-19.

The rearrangement links TRBV19 to TRBJ1-3; unclear D gene. Trimming stripped 3 bases from V and 3 bases from J, with 9 bases between. From germline, CDR1 is LNHDA and CDR2 SQIVND (reference sequence). The CDR3 totals 14 residues. The CDR3 loop reads CASSIPVYGNTIYF. CDR3 DNA: TGTGCCAGTAGTATCCCAGTGTATGGAAACACCATATATTTT. Full variable domain (rest looked up from reference TRBV19 and TRBJ1-3): DGGITQSPKYLFRKEGQNVTLSCEQNLNHDAMYWYRQDPGQGLRLIYYSQIVNDFQKGDIAEGYSVSREKKESFPLTVTSAQKNPTAFYLCASSIPVYGNTIYFGEGSWLTVV.

The table lists this clone with a count of one. The rearrangement joins TRBV18 to TRBJ1-5; D remains unclear. This CDR3 is built from 17 residues. V lost 1 base and J 0 bases, leaving 13 bases between the germline ends. Germline values: CDR1 KGHSH, CDR2 LQKENI. The CDR3 region is CASSPQATNNSNQPQHF. Written as DNA, the CDR3 is TGTGCCAGCTCACCACAAGCGACTAATAATAGCAATCAGCCCCAGCATTTT.

The chain has TRBV5-5 and TRBJ1-1, with 7 nucleotides matching TRBD1. The CDR3 sequence is 14 residues long. V lost 2 bases to trimming and J lost 2 bases; unmatched junction nucleotides: 3. CDR1 and CDR2 (germline): SGHKS, YYEKEE (reference sequence). The CDR3 DNA is TGTGCCAGCAGCTTTCGGGACAGCAACACTGAAGCTTTCTTT. Amino acid sequence: CASSFRDSNTEAFF.

Ten or more counts support this clone. The sample holds other DNA sequences that translate to the same CDR3. The V gene is TRBV4-2, the J gene TRBJ2-5; 9 bases are a match to TRBD2. CDR1 and CDR2 from the germline V gene are LGHNA and YNFKEQ. The trim removed 1 base at V and 4 bases at J, leaving 7 bases unmatched. The CDR3 sequence is 16 residues long. This CDR3 is CASSQVSSGTGETQYF. CDR3 bases: TGTGCCAGCAGCCAAGTGTCTAGCGGGACGGGAGAGACCCAGTACTTC.

The sample holds a few counts of this clone. The V call is TRBV27, the J call TRBJ2-5, with D possibly being TRBD1 (6 bases). The CDR3 covers 14 residues. V was trimmed by 5 bases and J by 5 bases, leaving 15 bases between them. Germline CDR1 MNHEY, CDR2 SMNVEV (reference sequence). CDR3 region: CASSPPGTLETQYF. The DNA for the CDR3 is TGTGCCAGCAGTCCCCCCGGGACATTGGAGACCCAGTACTTC.

This sequence joins TRBV25-1 and TRBJ1-6; D is possibly TRBD1 (6 bases). CDR3 length: 13 residues. Germline CDR1 and CDR2: MGHDK and SYGVNS. Trimming shortened V by 5 bases and J by 7 bases, and 9 bases separated the two germline ends. The chain's CDR3 is CASSRQVNSPLHF. DNA of the CDR3: TGTGCCAGCAGTCGACAGGTGAATTCACCCCTCCACTTT.

This clone was recorded only once. Here the CDR3 DNA reads TGTGCCAGCAGCATACCAGGGGCGCAGTATGGCTACACCTTC. Translating gives CASSIPGAQYGYTF. The rearrangement links TRBV3-1 (or the pseudogene TRBV3-2) to TRBJ1-2; D perhaps matches TRBD1 (6 bases). Trimming stripped 5 bases from V and 5 bases from J, with 15 bases between. The CDR3 covers 14 residues. CDR1 is LGHDT and CDR2 is YNNKEL in the germline V gene (reference sequence).

The J gene is TRBJ1-6, the V gene TRBV28; TRBD1 aligns across 10 bases. CDR3 length: 16 residues. CDR1 is MDHEN, CDR2 SYDVKM, per germline. The trim removed 7 bases at V and 11 bases at J, leaving 14 bases unmatched. The CDR3 is CASTPRDRGPWTPLHF. The CDR3 DNA is TGTGCCAGCACCCCCCGGGACAGGGGACCTTGGACACCCCTCCACTTT.

The genes are TRBV6-5 and TRBJ1-1; D gene uncertain. V was shortened by 3 bases and J by 1 base, with 6 bases between the two germline ends. The CDR3 contains 13 residues. From germline, CDR1 is MNHEY and CDR2 SVGAGI. The CDR3 is CASSYARNTEAFF. In DNA form, the CDR3 reads TGTGCCAGCAGTTATGCCAGGAACACTGAAGCTTTCTTT.

The chain links TRBV29-1 to TRBJ1-1, with 9 bases that match TRBD1. The germline V gene has CDR1 SQVTM and CDR2 ANQGSEA. Trimming took 7 bases from V and 1 from J; bases not matched to a gene: 4. The CDR3 totals 13 residues. The CDR3 here is CSARQGENTEAFF. Here the CDR3 DNA reads TGCAGCGCCCGACAGGGGGAGAACACTGAAGCTTTCTTT.

The chain uses TRBV24-1 and TRBJ2-3; D unclear. Trimming left V 3 bases short and J 2 bases short, with 8 bases between. Germline-derived CDR1 and CDR2 are KGHDR and SFDVKD. CDR3 length: 14 residues. The CDR3 region has the DNA TGTGCCACCAGTGATCCTACCTACACAGATACGCAGTATTTT. It yields the protein CATSDPTYTDTQYF.

The V and J genes are TRBV10-2 and TRBJ1-2, with 8 bases matching TRBD1. CDR3 length: 16 amino acids. Germline trimming cut 6 bases from V and 2 bases from J; bases unmatched to any gene: 11. CDR1 and CDR2 from the germline V gene are WSHSY and SAAADI. The CDR3 DNA reads as TGCGCCAGCAGAACAGGGGGGGCCCTCGGCAACTATGGCTACACCTTC. Translation gives CASRTGGALGNYGYTF.

The chain links TRBV7-6 to TRBJ2-7; TRBD2 matches at 9 bases. The CDR3 contains 14 residues. The V gene's germline CDR1 is SGHVS and CDR2 FNYEAQ. Unmatched junction bases numbered 4, after V lost 1 base and J lost 6 bases. The CDR3 spells CASSLEGLASEQYF. CDR3 sequence (DNA): TGTGCCAGCAGCTTAGAAGGACTAGCGAGCGAGCAGTACTTC. Supplemented by reference TRBV7-6 and TRBJ2-7, the full variable domain reads GAGVSQSPRYKVTKRGQDVALRCDPISGHVSLYWYRQALGQGPEFLTYFNYEAQQDKSGLPNDRFSAERPEGSISTLTIQRTEQRDSAMYRCASSLEGLASEQYFGPGTRLTVT.

The V gene is TRBV24-1, the J gene TRBJ2-7; 8 bases match TRBD1. The length of the CDR3 is 16 residues. J lost 2 bases, V lost 4 bases, and 9 bases had no gene match. Looked up from germline, CDR1 is KGHDR and CDR2 is SFDVKD. The CDR3 protein is CATSDGQGKNPYEQYF. DNA for the CDR3: TGTGCCACCAGTGACGGACAGGGCAAGAATCCCTACGAGCAGTACTTC.

The chain couples TRBV27 to TRBJ2-7; 10 nucleotides align to TRBD2. Trimming removed 0 bases from V and 0 bases from J; junction bases left unmatched: 11. This CDR3 has 19 amino acids. Germline V CDR1 and CDR2: MNHEY, SMNVEV (reference sequence). The CDR3 sequence is CASSLSPQLGLASSYEQYF. In DNA, the CDR3 is TGTGCCAGCAGTTTATCACCCCAACTGGGACTAGCGAGCTCCTACGAGCAGTACTTC.

This clone was detected once. The chain carries TRBV3-1 (or the pseudogene TRBV3-2) and TRBJ2-7; 8 nucleotides line up with TRBD2. The CDR3 runs to 16 residues. With 4 bases clipped from V and 0 bases from J, the junction kept 8 bases outside the gene matches. Germline V gives CDR1 LGHDT, CDR2 YNNKEL (reference sequence). CDR3 in DNA: TGTGCCAGCAGCCCTCCTCGACTAGCGCACTCCTACGAGCAGTACTTC. It yields the protein CASSPPRLAHSYEQYF.

The CDR3 reads CASSLISSYNEQFF. The CDR3, as DNA: TGTGCCAGCAGCCTAATAAGCTCCTACAATGAGCAGTTCTTC. The J gene is TRBJ2-1, the V gene TRBV7-6; D unresolved. CDR3 size: 14 residues. Trimming pared 5 bases from V and 0 bases from J, leaving 8 bases between. CDR1 SGHVS and CDR2 FNYEAQ come from the germline V gene.

Only one count was recorded for this clone. Other DNA sequences in the sample encode the same CDR3. The chain is built from TRBV7-2 and TRBJ2-5; 7 bases agree with TRBD2. This CDR3 comprises 14 residues. CDR1 and CDR2 from the germline V gene are SGHTA and FQGNSA. J gave up 4 bases and V 1 base, and 3 bases lay outside the gene matches. CDR3 loop: CASSLGTGGETQYF. In nucleotides, the CDR3 is TGTGCCAGCAGCTTAGGAACGGGAGGAGAGACCCAGTACTTC.

V gene TRBV7-2 combines with J gene TRBJ1-1; 9 bases are a match to TRBD1. This CDR3 contains 16 residues. Per the germline V gene, CDR1 is SGHTA and CDR2 is FQGNSA. The J segment lost 0 bases and the V segment lost 3 bases, leaving 5 bases of the junction unmatched. The DNA for the CDR3 is TGTGCCAGCAGCTTGAGGGGGACAGGGTTGAACACTGAAGCTTTCTTT. Its protein product is CASSLRGTGLNTEAFF.

This clone was recorded once. DNA for the CDR3: TGCGCCAGCAGCTTGGGAGCCGGCGGAAATCAGCCCCAGCATTTT. Protein: CASSLGAGGNQPQHF. This sequence joins TRBV5-1 and TRBJ1-5; D ambiguous. The germline V and J ends were trimmed by 0 bases and 4 bases, with 11 bases remaining between them. Germline CDR1 and CDR2: SGHRS and YFSETQ. The CDR3 runs to 15 residues.

V usage is TRBV27 and J usage is TRBJ2-7; 8 positions agree with TRBD1. This CDR3 has 16 residues. Germline assignment: CDR1 MNHEY and CDR2 SMNVEV (reference sequence). The J segment lost 0 bases and the V segment lost 6 bases, leaving 10 bases of the junction unmatched. CDR3 protein: CASRTPGGFSSYEQYF. The CDR3 DNA reads TGTGCCAGCAGGACTCCAGGGGGCTTCAGCTCCTACGAGCAGTACTTC.

This chain connects TRBV5-4 to TRBJ2-2; 14 bases fit TRBD2. Germline values: CDR1 SGHNT, CDR2 YYREEE (reference sequence). V lost 4 bases and J lost 6; bases outside the gene matches: 8. CDR3 length: 17 amino acids. CDR3 in amino acids: CASSPTSGRAPSGELFF. CDR3 DNA: TGTGCCAGCAGCCCGACTAGCGGGAGGGCCCCGTCCGGGGAGCTGTTTTTT.

This clone was seen only once. The V gene is TRBV5-1, the J gene TRBJ2-7; TRBD2 matches at 8 bases. The CDR3 is made up of 14 amino acids. With 4 bases clipped from V and 3 bases from J, the junction kept 6 bases outside the gene matches. Per germline, CDR1 SGHRS and CDR2 YFSETQ. CDR3 in DNA: TGCGCCAGCAGCCAAGTTAGCGGGGACTACGAGCAGTACTTC. It codes for CASSQVSGDYEQYF.

The rearrangement links TRBV24-1 to TRBJ2-5; D is unresolved. The V gene lost 2 bases and the J gene lost 7 bases, with 16 bases spanning the gap. The germline CDR1 and CDR2 sequences are KGHDR and SFDVKD. There are 15 residues in the CDR3. In DNA form, the CDR3 reads TGTGCCACCAGTGATTCTGCCCCTTCAAGAGGGACCCAGTACTTC. This translates into CATSDSAPSRGTQYF.

The genes are TRBV14 and TRBJ2-1, with 11 positions matching TRBD2. CDR1 is SGHDN, CDR2 FVKESK, per germline. The CDR3 loop spans 17 amino acids. Germline trimming cut 4 bases from V and 5 bases from J; bases unmatched to any gene: 10. As DNA, the CDR3 is TGTGCCAGCAGCCCCCCCCGACTAGCGGGAAGGGACAATGAGCAGTTCTTC. It codes for CASSPPRLAGRDNEQFF.

This chain joins TRBV7-6 and TRBJ2-1; TRBD1 is a possible D gene (6 bases). V shed 2 bases and J shed 10 bases, with 21 bases lying between them. The CDR3 covers 16 residues. Germline CDR1 SGHVS, CDR2 FNYEAQ. As DNA, the CDR3 is TGTGCCAGCAGCTTACCCCCCCCGATCAGGGGAAAGGAGCAGTTCTTC. It is translated as CASSLPPPIRGKEQFF.

This chain connects TRBV27 to TRBJ2-5; TRBD2 matches 15 bases. V gave up 4 bases and J gave up 4 bases; unmatched junction bases: 4. This CDR3 contains 16 residues. The V gene's germline CDR1 is MNHEY and CDR2 SMNVEV (reference sequence). The CDR3 spells CASSSGLAGGRETQYF. In nucleotides, the CDR3 is TGTGCCAGCAGTTCGGGACTAGCGGGGGGAAGAGAGACCCAGTACTTC.